These T cell receptor beta chains were read from a single sample in a study of blood T cell repertoires in COVID-19. Using immunoSEQ multiplex PCR, the repertoire was profiled, and TCRdb retains in-frame clones only, with some absent. The data hold about 160,000 clones, with more than 80% observed a single time. The sequenced material came from peripheral blood. The origin of the receptors is a young man with COVID-19, enrolled during active disease. Both conserved end residues are part of each CDR3. The D gene is left open where the match is weak. Not every row has a clone size; where given, it reads once, few, many or a size class.

V	size	J	D	CDR3	DNA
TRBV28	NA	TRBJ2-7	NA	CASSSYFFEQYF	TGTGCCAGCAGTTCGTACTTCTTCGAGCAGTACTTC
TRBV29-1	NA	TRBJ2-7	NA	CSVEDPGQASYEQYF	TGCAGCGTTGAAGACCCGGGACAAGCGAGCTACGAGCAGTACTTC
TRBV6-1	NA	TRBJ1-2	TRBD1	CASSASPAGTGDGYTF	TGTGCCAGCAGTGCCTCTCCTGCCGGGACAGGCGATGGCTACACCTTC
TRBV15	NA	TRBJ2-1	TRBD2	CATSRDATSGRYNEQFF	TGTGCCACCAGCAGAGACGCGACTAGCGGGAGGTACAATGAGCAGTTCTTC
TRBV27	NA	TRBJ2-7	NA	CASSPGQILYEQYF	TGTGCCAGCAGTCCCGGACAGATTTTATACGAGCAGTACTTC
TRBV6-5	NA	TRBJ1-3	NA	CASSYSGQGNTIYF	TGTGCCAGCAGTTACTCCGGACAGGGAAACACCATATATTTT
TRBV6-2/TRBV6-3	NA	TRBJ2-1	NA	CASSYHGTLGGNEQFF	TGTGCCAGCAGTTACCACGGGACTTTGGGGGGTAATGAGCAGTTCTTC
TRBV28	NA	TRBJ2-1	TRBD2	CASSFGILTPRAGGPSYNEQFF	TGTGCCAGCAGTTTCGGAATTCTTACCCCACGCGCGGGAGGGCCATCCTACAATGAGCAGTTCTTC
TRBV10-3	NA	TRBJ1-3	NA	CATFRSSGNTIYF	TGTGCCACCTTCAGAAGCTCTGGAAACACCATATATTTT
TRBV27	NA	TRBJ2-3	NA	CASSPRTDTQYF	TGTGCCAGCAGTCCTCGCACAGATACGCAGTATTTT
TRBV6-5	NA	TRBJ1-1	NA	CASTSTNSRGEAFF	TGTGCCAGCACCAGTACCAACTCCCGGGGTGAAGCTTTCTTT
TRBV7-9	NA	TRBJ1-3	NA	CASSLFGQHSGNTIYF	TGTGCCAGCAGCTTATTCGGACAGCACTCTGGAAACACCATATATTTT
TRBV10-3	NA	TRBJ2-7	NA	CAIKNNYEQYF	TGTGCCATCAAGAACAATTACGAGCAGTACTTC
TRBV5-1	once	TRBJ2-1	NA	CANSLHQGNEQFF	TGCGCCAACAGCCTTCATCAGGGAAATGAGCAGTTCTTC
TRBV28	NA	TRBJ1-5	TRBD1	CASRIGQGPQHF	TGTGCCAGCAGGATAGGACAGGGGCCCCAGCATTTT
TRBV14	NA	TRBJ2-1	TRBD2	CASSHWGLAGFTSYNEQFF	TGTGCCAGCAGCCATTGGGGACTAGCGGGATTTACCTCCTACAATGAGCAGTTCTTC